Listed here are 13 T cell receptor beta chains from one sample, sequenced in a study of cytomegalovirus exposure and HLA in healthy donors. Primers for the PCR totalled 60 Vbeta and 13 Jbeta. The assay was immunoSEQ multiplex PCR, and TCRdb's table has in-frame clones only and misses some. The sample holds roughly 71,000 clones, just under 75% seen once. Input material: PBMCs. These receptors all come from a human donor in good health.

CDR3 bases: TGTGCCTGGAGAGTCCCAGGGGCAGAGACCCAGTACTTC. It codes for CAWRVPGAETQYF. The chain couples TRBV30 to TRBJ2-5; tentatively, D is TRBD1 (6 bases). CDR3 length equals 13 residues. Germline V gene lookup returns CDR1 GTSNPN and CDR2 SVGIG (reference sequence). V lost 3 bases to trimming and J lost 4 bases, with 12 bases between them.

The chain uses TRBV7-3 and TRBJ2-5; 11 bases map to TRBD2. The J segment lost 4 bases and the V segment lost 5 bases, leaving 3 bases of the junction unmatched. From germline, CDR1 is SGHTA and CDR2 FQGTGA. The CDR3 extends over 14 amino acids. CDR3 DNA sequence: TGTGCCAGCAGCCCAGGACTAGCGGGAGAGACCCAGTACTTC. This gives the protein CASSPGLAGETQYF.

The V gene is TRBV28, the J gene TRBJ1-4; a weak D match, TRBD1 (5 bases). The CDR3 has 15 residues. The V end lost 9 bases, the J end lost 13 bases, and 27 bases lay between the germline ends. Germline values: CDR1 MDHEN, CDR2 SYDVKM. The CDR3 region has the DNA TGTGCCAGTCTATCGGACACGAACCTAAGAACTGGACTGTTTTTT. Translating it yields CASLSDTNLRTGLFF.

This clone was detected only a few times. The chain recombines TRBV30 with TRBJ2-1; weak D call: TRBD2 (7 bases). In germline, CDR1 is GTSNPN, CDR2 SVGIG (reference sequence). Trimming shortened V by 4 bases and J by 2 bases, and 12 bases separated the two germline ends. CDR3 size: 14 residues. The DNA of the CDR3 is TGTGCCTGGACTTTAGGGGGGGCCTACAATGAGCAGTTCTTC. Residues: CAWTLGGAYNEQFF.

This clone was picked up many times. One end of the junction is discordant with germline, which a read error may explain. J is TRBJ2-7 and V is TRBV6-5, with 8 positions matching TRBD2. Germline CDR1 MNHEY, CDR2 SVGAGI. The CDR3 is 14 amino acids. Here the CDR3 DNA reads TGTGCCAGCAGTCACTCGTTTGGCGGGAGGGAGCAGTACTTC. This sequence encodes CASSHSFGGREQYF.

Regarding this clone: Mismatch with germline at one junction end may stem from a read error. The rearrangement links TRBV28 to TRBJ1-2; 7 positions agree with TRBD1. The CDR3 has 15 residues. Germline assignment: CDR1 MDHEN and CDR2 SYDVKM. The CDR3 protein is CAGRSGGPFYYGYTF. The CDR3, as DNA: TGTGCCGGCAGATCAGGGGGTCCCTTTTACTATGGCTACACCTTC.

The CDR3 protein is CASSYSRDPGDNEQFF. The CDR3 region has the DNA TGTGCCAGCAGTTACTCGCGGGACCCAGGTGACAATGAGCAGTTCTTC. The J gene is TRBJ2-1, the V gene TRBV6-5, with D possibly matching TRBD2 (6 bases). The CDR3 sequence is 16 residues long. CDR1 and CDR2 (germline): MNHEY, SVGAGI. V dropped 0 bases and J dropped 5 bases, with 14 bases sitting between them.

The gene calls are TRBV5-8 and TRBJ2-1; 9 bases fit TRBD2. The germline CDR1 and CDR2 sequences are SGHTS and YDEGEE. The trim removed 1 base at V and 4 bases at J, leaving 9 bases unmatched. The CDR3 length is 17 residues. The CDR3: CASSLRPRLAEYNEQFF. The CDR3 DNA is TGTGCCAGCAGCTTGAGGCCTCGACTAGCGGAGTACAATGAGCAGTTCTTC.

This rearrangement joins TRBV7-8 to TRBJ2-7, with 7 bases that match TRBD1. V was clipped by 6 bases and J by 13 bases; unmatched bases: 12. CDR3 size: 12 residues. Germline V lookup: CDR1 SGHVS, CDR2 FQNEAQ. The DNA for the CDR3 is TGTGCCAGCAGGACAATGGTTGGACAGGACTACTTC. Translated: CASRTMVGQDYF.

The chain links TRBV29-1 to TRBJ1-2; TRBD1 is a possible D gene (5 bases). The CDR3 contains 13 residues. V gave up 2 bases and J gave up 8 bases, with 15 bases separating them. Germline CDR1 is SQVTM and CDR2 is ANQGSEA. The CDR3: CSVESGGAGGYTF. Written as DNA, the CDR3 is TGCAGCGTTGAATCAGGTGGGGCGGGAGGCTACACCTTC.

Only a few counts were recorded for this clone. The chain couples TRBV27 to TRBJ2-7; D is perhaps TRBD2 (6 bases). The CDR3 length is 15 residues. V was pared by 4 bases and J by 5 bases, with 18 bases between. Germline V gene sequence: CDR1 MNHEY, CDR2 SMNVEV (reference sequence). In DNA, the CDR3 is TGTGCCAGCAGTTCCCGTGGAGGGAGGACTAACGAGCAGTACTTC. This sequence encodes CASSSRGGRTNEQYF.

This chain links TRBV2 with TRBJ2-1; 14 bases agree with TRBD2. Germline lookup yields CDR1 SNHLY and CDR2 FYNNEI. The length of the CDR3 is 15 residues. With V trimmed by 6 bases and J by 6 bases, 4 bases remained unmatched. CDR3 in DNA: TGTGCCAGCAGCGTCGGGACTAGCGGGAGCAATGAGCAGTTCTTC. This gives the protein CASSVGTSGSNEQFF. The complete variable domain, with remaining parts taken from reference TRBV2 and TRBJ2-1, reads EPEVTQTPSHQVTQMGQEVILRCVPISNHLYFYWYRQILGQKVEFLVSFYNNEISEKSEIFDDQFSVERPDGSNFTLKIRSTKLEDSAMYFCASSVGTSGSNEQFFGPGTRLTVL.

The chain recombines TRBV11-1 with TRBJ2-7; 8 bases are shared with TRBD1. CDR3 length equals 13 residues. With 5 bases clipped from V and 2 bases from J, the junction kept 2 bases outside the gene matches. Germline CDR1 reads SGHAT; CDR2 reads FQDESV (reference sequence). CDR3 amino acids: CASSHRGAYEQYF. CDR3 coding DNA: TGTGCCAGCAGCCACAGGGGGGCCTACGAGCAGTACTTC.